This T cell receptor (beta chain) derives from a study of graft-versus-host responses after intestinal transplantation. Overall study: Transplantation in recipients was multivisceral, liver-intestinal, or isolated intestinal. Anti-thymocyte globulin induction was given to all recipients, followed by tacrolimus and steroids for roughly three years.

The repertoire was sequenced with immunoSEQ multiplex PCR; TCRdb's copy has only in-frame clones and lacks some. The table includes fewer than 4,500 clones, 75% detected once. Note on this clone: Antigen unknown.

The CDR3 has 17 amino acids. V was clipped by 2 bases and J by 0 bases, with 16 bases between them. Germline CDR1 SGHAT, CDR2 FQDESV (reference sequence). Time point indicated: postoperative day 105 after intestinal transplantation (dayNNNN = postoperative day). Graft samples were processed, releasing intraepithelial and lamina propria lymphocytes. Study-level points and caveats: With peak circulating GvH clone levels came an association with early post-transplant HvG declines. Among recipient marrow samples, GvH clones were found; some appeared first in ileum or blood.

This clonotype was obtained from a human patient who received an intestinal transplant, so some T cells may come from the graft donor. The sequences come from ileum tissue, collected 105 days after intestinal transplantation. This chain joins TRBV11-1 and TRBJ1-1, with D tentatively TRBD1 (6 bases). CDR3 sequence (DNA): TGTGCCAGCAGCTTAAACAGGGACGTATTAATGAACACTGAAGCTTTCTTT. Its translation: CASSLNRDVLMNTEAFF. The variable domain in full, with the rest retrieved from reference TRBV11-1 and TRBJ1-1, is EAEVAQSPRYKITEKSQAVAFWCDPISGHATLYWYRQILGQGPELLVQFQDESVVDDSQLPKDRFSAERLKGVDSTLKIQPAELGDSAMYLCASSLNRDVLMNTEAFFGQGTRLTVV.